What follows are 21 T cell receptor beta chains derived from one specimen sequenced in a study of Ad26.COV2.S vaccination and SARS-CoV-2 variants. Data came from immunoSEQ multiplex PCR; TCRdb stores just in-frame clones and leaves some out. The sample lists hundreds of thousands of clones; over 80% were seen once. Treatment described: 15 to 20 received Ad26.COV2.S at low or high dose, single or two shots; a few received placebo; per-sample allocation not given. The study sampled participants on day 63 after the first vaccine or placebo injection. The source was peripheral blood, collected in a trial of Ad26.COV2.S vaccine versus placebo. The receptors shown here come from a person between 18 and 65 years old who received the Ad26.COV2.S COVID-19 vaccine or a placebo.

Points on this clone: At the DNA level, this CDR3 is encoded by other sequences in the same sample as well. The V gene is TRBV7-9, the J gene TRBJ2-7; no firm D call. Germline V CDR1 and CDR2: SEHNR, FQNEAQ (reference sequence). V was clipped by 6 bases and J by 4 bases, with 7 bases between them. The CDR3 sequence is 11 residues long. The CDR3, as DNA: TGTGCCAGCAGTCCCAATTACGAGCAGTACTTC. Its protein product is CASSPNYEQYF.

The CDR3 DNA is TGTGCCAGCAAGGGGAGCGGGGGGGCGAACACCGGGGAGCTGTTTTTT. It specifies CASKGSGGANTGELFF. The chain joins TRBV27 to TRBJ2-2; 10 bases line up with TRBD2. V lost 7 bases to trimming and J lost 0 bases; unmatched junction nucleotides: 5. Germline CDR1 MNHEY, CDR2 SMNVEV (reference sequence). The CDR3 sequence is 16 residues long.

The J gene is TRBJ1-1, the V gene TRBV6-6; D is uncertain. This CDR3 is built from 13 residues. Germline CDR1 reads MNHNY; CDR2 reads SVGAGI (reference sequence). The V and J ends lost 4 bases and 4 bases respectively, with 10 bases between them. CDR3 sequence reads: CASSWPAGTEAFF. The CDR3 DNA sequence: TGTGCCAGCAGTTGGCCGGCAGGCACTGAAGCTTTCTTT.

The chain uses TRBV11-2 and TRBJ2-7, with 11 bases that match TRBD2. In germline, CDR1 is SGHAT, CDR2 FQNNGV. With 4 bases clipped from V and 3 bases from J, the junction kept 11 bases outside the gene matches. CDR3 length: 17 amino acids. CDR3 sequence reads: CASSSRGSSGGLYEQYF. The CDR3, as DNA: TGTGCCAGCAGCTCCCGGGGCTCTAGCGGGGGGCTCTACGAGCAGTACTTC.

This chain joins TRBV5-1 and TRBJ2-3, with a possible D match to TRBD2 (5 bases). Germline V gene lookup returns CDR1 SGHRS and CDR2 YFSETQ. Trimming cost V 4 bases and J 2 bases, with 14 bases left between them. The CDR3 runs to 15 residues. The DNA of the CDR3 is TGCGCCAGCAGCCACGGGGTAGTGATCACAGATACGCAGTATTTT. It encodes CASSHGVVITDTQYF. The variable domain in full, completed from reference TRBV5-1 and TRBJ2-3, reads KAGVTQTPRYLIKTRGQQVTLSCSPISGHRSVSWYQQTPGQGLQFLFEYFSETQRNKGNFPGRFSGRQFSNSRSEMNVSTLELGDSALYLCASSHGVVITDTQYFGPGTRLTVL.

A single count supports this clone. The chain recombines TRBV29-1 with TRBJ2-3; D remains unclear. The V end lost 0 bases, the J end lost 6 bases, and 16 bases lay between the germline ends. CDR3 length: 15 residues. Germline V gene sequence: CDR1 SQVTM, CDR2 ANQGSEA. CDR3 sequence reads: CSVEDRSQTKDTQYF. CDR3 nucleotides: TGCAGCGTTGAAGATCGAAGCCAGACCAAGGATACGCAGTATTTT.

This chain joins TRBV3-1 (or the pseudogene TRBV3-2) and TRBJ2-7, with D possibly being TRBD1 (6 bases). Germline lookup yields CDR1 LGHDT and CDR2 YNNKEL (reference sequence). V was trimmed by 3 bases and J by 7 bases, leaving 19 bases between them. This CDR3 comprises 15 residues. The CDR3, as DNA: TGTGCCAGCAGCCACCCGCGGACAGCCTACGAAGAGCAGTACTTC. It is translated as CASSHPRTAYEEQYF.

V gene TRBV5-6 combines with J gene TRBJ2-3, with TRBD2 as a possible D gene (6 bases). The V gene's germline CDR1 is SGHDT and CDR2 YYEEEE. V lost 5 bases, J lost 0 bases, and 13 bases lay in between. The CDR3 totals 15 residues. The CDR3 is CASRGLSASTDTQYF. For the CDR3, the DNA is TGTGCCAGCAGGGGACTGTCAGCTAGCACAGATACGCAGTATTTT.

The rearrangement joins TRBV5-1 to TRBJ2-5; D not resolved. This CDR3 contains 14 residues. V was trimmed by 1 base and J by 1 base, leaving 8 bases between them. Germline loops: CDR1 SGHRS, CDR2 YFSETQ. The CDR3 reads CASSLSLPQETQYF. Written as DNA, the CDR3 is TGCGCCAGCAGCTTGTCGCTACCCCAAGAGACCCAGTACTTC.

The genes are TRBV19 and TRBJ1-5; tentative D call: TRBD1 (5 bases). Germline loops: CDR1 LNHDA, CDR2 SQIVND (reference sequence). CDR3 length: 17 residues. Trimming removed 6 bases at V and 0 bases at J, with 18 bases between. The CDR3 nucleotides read TGTGCCAGTAGGAAAGACAGTCCGGGGTATAGCAATCAGCCCCAGCATTTT. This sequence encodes CASRKDSPGYSNQPQHF.

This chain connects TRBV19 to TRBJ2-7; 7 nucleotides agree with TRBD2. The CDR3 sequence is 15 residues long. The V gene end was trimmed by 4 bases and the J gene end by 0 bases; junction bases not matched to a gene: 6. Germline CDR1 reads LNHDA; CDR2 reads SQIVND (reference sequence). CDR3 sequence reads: CASSRRSGVSYEQYF. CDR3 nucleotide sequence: TGTGCCAGTAGTAGACGGAGCGGGGTCTCCTACGAGCAGTACTTC.

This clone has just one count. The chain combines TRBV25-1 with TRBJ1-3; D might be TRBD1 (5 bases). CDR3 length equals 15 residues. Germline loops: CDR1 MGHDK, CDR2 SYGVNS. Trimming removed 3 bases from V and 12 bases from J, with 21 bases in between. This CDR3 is CASSDSGPPNGGIYF. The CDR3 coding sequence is TGTGCCAGCAGTGACTCCGGGCCTCCTAACGGGGGCATATATTTT. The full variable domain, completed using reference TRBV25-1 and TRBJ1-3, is EADIYQTPRYLVIGTGKKITLECSQTMGHDKMYWYQQDPGMELHLIHYSYGVNSTEKGDLSSESTVSRIRTEHFPLTLESARPSHTSQYLCASSDSGPPNGGIYFGEGSWLTVV.

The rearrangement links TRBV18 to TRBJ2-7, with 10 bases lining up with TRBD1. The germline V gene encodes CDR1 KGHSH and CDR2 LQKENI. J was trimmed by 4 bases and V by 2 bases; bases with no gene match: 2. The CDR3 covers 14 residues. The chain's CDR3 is CASSPRTGGYEQYF. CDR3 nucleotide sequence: TGTGCCAGCTCACCAAGGACAGGGGGATACGAGCAGTACTTC.

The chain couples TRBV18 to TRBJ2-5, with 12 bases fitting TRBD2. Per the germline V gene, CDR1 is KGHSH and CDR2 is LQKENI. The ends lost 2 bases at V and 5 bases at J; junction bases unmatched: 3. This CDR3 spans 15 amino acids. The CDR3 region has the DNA TGTGCCAGCTCACCATGGACTAGCGGGGTGGAGACCCAGTACTTC. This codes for CASSPWTSGVETQYF.

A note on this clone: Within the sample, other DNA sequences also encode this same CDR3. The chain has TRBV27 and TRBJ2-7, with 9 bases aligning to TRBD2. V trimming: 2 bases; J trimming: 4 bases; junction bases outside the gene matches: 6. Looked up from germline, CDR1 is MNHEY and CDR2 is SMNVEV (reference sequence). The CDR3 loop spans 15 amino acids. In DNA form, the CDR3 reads TGTGCCAGCAGTTTAAGGGCGGGGGGGTGGTACGAGCAGTACTTC. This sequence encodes CASSLRAGGWYEQYF.

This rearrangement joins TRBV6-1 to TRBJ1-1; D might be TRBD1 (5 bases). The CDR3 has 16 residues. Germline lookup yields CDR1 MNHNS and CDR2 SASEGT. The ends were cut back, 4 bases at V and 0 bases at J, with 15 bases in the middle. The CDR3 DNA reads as TGTGCCAGCAGTGCTCTGGGACTTCCGATGAACACTGAAGCTTTCTTT. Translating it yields CASSALGLPMNTEAFF.

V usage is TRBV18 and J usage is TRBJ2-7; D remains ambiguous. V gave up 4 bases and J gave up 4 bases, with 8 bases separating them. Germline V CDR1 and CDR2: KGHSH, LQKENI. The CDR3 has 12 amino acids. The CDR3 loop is CASSLAQYEQYF. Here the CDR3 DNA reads TGTGCCAGCTCACTGGCCCAGTACGAGCAGTACTTC.

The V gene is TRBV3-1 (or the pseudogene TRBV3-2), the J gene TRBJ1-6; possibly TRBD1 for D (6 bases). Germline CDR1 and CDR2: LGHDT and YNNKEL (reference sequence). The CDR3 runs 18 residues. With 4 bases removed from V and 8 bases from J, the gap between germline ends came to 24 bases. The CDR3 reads CASSPEGEKGLSDSPLHF. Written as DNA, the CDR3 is TGTGCCAGCAGCCCCGAGGGGGAAAAGGGGCTTTCGGATTCACCCCTCCACTTT.

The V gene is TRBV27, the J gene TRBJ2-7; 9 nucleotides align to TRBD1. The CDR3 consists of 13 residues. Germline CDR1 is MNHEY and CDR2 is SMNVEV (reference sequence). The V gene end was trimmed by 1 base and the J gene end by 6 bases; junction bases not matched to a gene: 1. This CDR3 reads CASSLLTGGEQYF. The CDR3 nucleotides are TGTGCCAGCAGTTTATTGACAGGGGGCGAGCAGTACTTC.

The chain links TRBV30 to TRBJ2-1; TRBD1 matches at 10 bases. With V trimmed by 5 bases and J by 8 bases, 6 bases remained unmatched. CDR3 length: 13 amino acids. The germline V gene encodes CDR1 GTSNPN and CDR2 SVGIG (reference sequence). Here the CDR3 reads CAWGTGVVYEQFF. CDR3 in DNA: TGTGCCTGGGGGACAGGGGTTGTTTATGAGCAGTTCTTC.

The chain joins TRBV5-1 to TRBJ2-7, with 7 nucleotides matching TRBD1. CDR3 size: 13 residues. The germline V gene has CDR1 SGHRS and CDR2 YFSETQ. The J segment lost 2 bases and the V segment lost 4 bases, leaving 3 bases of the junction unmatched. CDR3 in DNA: TGCGCCAGCAGCAGGGACAGCACCTACGAGCAGTACTTC. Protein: CASSRDSTYEQYF.